This T cell receptor beta chain is from a study of blood T cell repertoires in COVID-19. Study-level information: The study drew acute and convalescent COVID-19 samples from the United States, Italy and Spain. T cells, B-cell-depleted T cells, or PBMCs provided the cDNA or gDNA that served as material.

The V end lost 1 base, the J end lost 4 bases, and 10 bases lay between the germline ends. From germline, CDR1 is LGHNA and CDR2 YNFKEQ. The CDR3 covers 14 residues. Authors' methods: Amplification from reference gene primers served as the basis for estimated nucleated cell counts. Here immunoSEQ multiplex PCR was the method, and the copy in TCRdb shows in-frame clones only, minus some. V, J and clone size are taken as reported in that table, and D and trimming were inferred from the DNA itself. Of around 150,000 clones detected, about 83% appear once; the ten largest clones hold 8% to 9.5%. The sequence derives from a man aged 60-69 years with acute or convalescent COVID-19. The sequencing input was peripheral blood. The chain has TRBV4-2 and TRBJ2-5; possible D gene TRBD1, 5 bases. The CDR3 loop is CASSQGSGSETQYF. DNA of the CDR3: TGTGCCAGCAGCCAAGGCTCAGGGTCAGAGACCCAGTACTTC.